Following are 29 T cell receptor beta chains from one sample sequenced in a study of Ad26.COV2.S vaccination and SARS-CoV-2 variants. Some clones are missing from TCRdb's copy, which holds only in-frame ones; the method was immunoSEQ multiplex PCR. Of 350,000 to 500,000 clones listed, about 93% are singletons. Treatment in this sample: around 19 received Ad26.COV2.S at low or high dose, single or two shots; 5 received placebo; per-sample allocation not given. At day 63 after the first vaccine or placebo injection, samples were drawn. The sample consisted of peripheral blood, taken in a trial of Ad26.COV2.S vaccine versus placebo. Receptors were obtained from a person between 18 and 60 years old who received the Ad26.COV2.S COVID-19 vaccine or a placebo.

This clone was counted once. The DNA for the CDR3 is TGTGCCAGCAGGGACAGGGGGCCTCAGCCCCAGCATTTT. The encoded protein is CASRDRGPQPQHF. V usage is TRBV2 and J usage is TRBJ1-5; 11 nucleotides agree with TRBD1. The V gene's germline CDR1 is SNHLY and CDR2 FYNNEI. J was trimmed by 6 bases and V by 6 bases; bases with no gene match: 1. The CDR3 contains 13 residues.

The chain links TRBV28 to TRBJ1-5; D might be TRBD1 (5 bases). V shed 2 bases and J shed 12 bases, with 8 bases lying between them. Germline CDR1 MDHEN, CDR2 SYDVKM. This CDR3 is 11 amino acids long. CDR3 region: CASSLGGNQHF. The CDR3 region has the DNA TGTGCCAGCAGTTTAGGGGGTAACCAGCATTTT.

This clone was recorded only once. The rearrangement joins TRBV3-1 (or the pseudogene TRBV3-2) to TRBJ2-1; D perhaps matches TRBD2 (6 bases). Germline values: CDR1 LGHDT, CDR2 YNNKEL (reference sequence). CDR3 length: 16 residues. V dropped 0 bases and J dropped 10 bases, with 19 bases sitting between them. The CDR3 loop is CASSQERLALNGEQFF. CDR3 in DNA: TGTGCCAGCAGCCAAGAGAGGCTAGCGTTGAACGGAGAGCAGTTCTTC.

The chain recombines TRBV7-2 with TRBJ2-5, with a weak D call TRBD2 (6 bases). This CDR3 spans 16 amino acids. The germline V gene has CDR1 SGHTA and CDR2 FQGNSA. The V end was cut by 3 bases, the J end by 3 bases, with 17 bases between. The DNA for the CDR3 is TGTGCCAGCAGCTTGTCCCCATGGACGGGAGAAGAGACCCAGTACTTC. This translates into CASSLSPWTGEETQYF.

The chain couples TRBV4-1 to TRBJ2-7; 11 bases fit TRBD1. The CDR3 sequence is 16 residues long. The V gene end was trimmed by 2 bases and the J gene end by 0 bases; junction bases not matched to a gene: 3. The germline V gene encodes CDR1 MGHRA and CDR2 YSYEKL. CDR3 coding DNA: TGCGCCAGCAGCCAACGGGGACAGGGGGGCTCCTACGAGCAGTACTTC. It yields the protein CASSQRGQGGSYEQYF.

The chain couples TRBV7-9 to TRBJ1-2, with 9 bases identical to TRBD1. From germline, CDR1 is SEHNR and CDR2 FQNEAQ (reference sequence). V gave up 5 bases and J gave up 4 bases; unmatched junction bases: 8. The CDR3 is 15 residues long. The CDR3 reads CASSTFWDRAYGYTF. CDR3 DNA: TGTGCCAGCAGCACATTTTGGGACAGGGCCTATGGCTACACCTTC.

The rearrangement uses TRBV19 and TRBJ2-1; 7 bases align to TRBD2. This CDR3 spans 18 amino acids. V shed 4 bases, J shed 6 bases, and the junction held 18 bases outside the gene matches. The germline gives CDR1 LNHDA, CDR2 SQIVND (reference sequence). The CDR3 DNA reads TGTGCCAGTAGTAGTAGCGGCGGGAGAACGGGCTACACCAATGAGCAGTTCTTC. Translation gives CASSSSGGRTGYTNEQFF.

The J gene is TRBJ2-7, the V gene TRBV29-1, with D perhaps being TRBD1 or TRBD2 (6 bases each). Germline V gives CDR1 SQVTM, CDR2 ANQGSEA. Between the trimmed V and J ends, which lost 4 bases and 2 bases, there was a span of 9 bases. The CDR3 consists of 12 residues. CDR3 coding DNA: TGCAGCGTTGCGGGGGCGCCCTACGAGCAGTACTTC. Its protein is CSVAGAPYEQYF.

The chain combines TRBV5-4 with TRBJ2-1; TRBD2 matches at 9 bases. CDR1 and CDR2 from the germline V gene are SGHNT and YYREEE (reference sequence). Trimming cost V 1 base and J 5 bases; bases outside gene matches: 4. The CDR3 totals 15 residues. CDR3 DNA: TGTGCCAGCAGCTTGAGTCGGACTAGCGACAATGAGCAGTTCTTC. Protein: CASSLSRTSDNEQFF.

This clone was observed a few times. This sample includes further DNA sequences coding for the same CDR3. V is TRBV19 and J is TRBJ1-5; TRBD1 aligns across 11 bases. Germline V gene sequence: CDR1 LNHDA, CDR2 SQIVND (reference sequence). Trimming removed 4 bases from V and 4 bases from J; junction bases left unmatched: 3. The CDR3 runs 15 residues. CDR3 nucleotides: TGTGCCAGTAGTACCGGGACAGGGGGGAATCAGCCCCAGCATTTT. It translates to CASSTGTGGNQPQHF.

The chain recombines TRBV7-9 with TRBJ1-3, with unresolved D. CDR3 size: 14 residues. V was trimmed by 5 bases and J by 4 bases, leaving 12 bases between them. CDR1 is SEHNR and CDR2 is FQNEAQ in the germline V gene (reference sequence). The CDR3 spells CASSPPLGGNTIYF. The CDR3 region has the DNA TGTGCCAGCAGCCCGCCTTTAGGAGGAAACACCATATATTTT.

The CDR3 is CASRPTDSYEQYF. The CDR3 DNA follows: TGTGCCAGCAGACCGACAGACTCCTACGAGCAGTACTTC. This chain connects TRBV7-8 to TRBJ2-7; TRBD1 might be the D (5 bases). Germline V gene sequence: CDR1 SGHVS, CDR2 FQNEAQ. The CDR3 totals 13 residues. The V gene lost 6 bases and the J gene lost 0 bases, with 9 bases spanning the gap.

The gene calls are TRBV24-1 and TRBJ2-7; TRBD1 matches at 9 bases. Looked up from germline, CDR1 is KGHDR and CDR2 is SFDVKD. The trim removed 2 bases at V and 5 bases at J, leaving 6 bases unmatched. The CDR3 sequence is 15 residues long. The CDR3 loop reads CATSDSGTGKHEQYF. For the CDR3, the DNA is TGTGCCACCAGTGATTCCGGGACAGGGAAGCACGAGCAGTACTTC.

This chain joins TRBV7-2 and TRBJ2-3, with TRBD1 matching over 12 bases. The CDR3 sequence is 15 residues long. Per germline, CDR1 SGHTA and CDR2 FQGNSA. V lost 5 bases, J lost 5 bases, and 5 bases stayed unmatched. The CDR3 nucleotides are TGTGCCAGCAGCCCCCGGGACAGGGGGCGAGATACGCAGTATTTT. Protein: CASSPRDRGRDTQYF.

The chain links TRBV3-1 (or the pseudogene TRBV3-2) to TRBJ1-2; maybe TRBD1 (5 bases). Germline CDR1 is LGHDT and CDR2 is YNNKEL (reference sequence). The CDR3 totals 12 residues. The germline V and J ends were trimmed by 1 base and 8 bases, with 8 bases remaining between them. The CDR3 sequence is CASSQGGYGYTF. The DNA of the CDR3 is TGTGCCAGCAGCCAAGGGGGGTACGGCTACACCTTC.

J is TRBJ2-7 and V is TRBV3-1 (or the pseudogene TRBV3-2); D uncertain. This CDR3 has 14 residues. V shed 0 bases and J shed 6 bases, with 12 bases lying between them. The germline CDR1 and CDR2 sequences are LGHDT and YNNKEL (reference sequence). The CDR3 sequence is CASSQDLASLEQYF. CDR3 DNA sequence: TGTGCCAGCAGCCAAGATCTTGCCTCTCTCGAGCAGTACTTC.

The chain employs TRBV30 and TRBJ2-3, with TRBD1 as a possible D gene (5 bases). The CDR3 contains 13 residues. Germline values: CDR1 GTSNPN, CDR2 SVGIG (reference sequence). V lost 2 bases and J 3 bases, leaving 9 bases between the germline ends. The CDR3 spells CAWSTKGTDTQYF. The CDR3 DNA sequence: TGTGCCTGGAGTACAAAGGGGACAGATACGCAGTATTTT.

CDR3 sequence reads: CASTHPGEQYF. The CDR3 region has the DNA TGTGCCAGCACCCATCCGGGCGAGCAGTACTTC. The chain couples TRBV27 to TRBJ2-7; no definite D call. CDR3 length: 11 residues. Germline V gene sequence: CDR1 MNHEY, CDR2 SMNVEV (reference sequence). Deletions cut 7 bases from V and 6 bases from J, with 10 bases between.

This chain uses TRBV5-1 with TRBJ2-1; a possible D gene is TRBD2 (5 bases). Germline V gene sequence: CDR1 SGHRS, CDR2 YFSETQ. V was pared by 5 bases and J by 9 bases, with 12 bases between. This CDR3 is 12 amino acids long. In DNA form, the CDR3 reads TGCGCCAGCAGTTTTAGCGACGGTGAGCAGTTCTTC. It codes for CASSFSDGEQFF.

Turning to this clone: This specimen includes other DNA sequences encoding the same CDR3. This chain connects TRBV5-1 to TRBJ2-7, with 11 bases lining up with TRBD1. Germline CDR1 is SGHRS and CDR2 is YFSETQ. Unmatched junction bases numbered 2, after V lost 4 bases and J lost 2 bases. This CDR3 contains 14 residues. CDR3 residues: CASSLGQGAYEQYF. For the CDR3, the DNA is TGCGCCAGCAGCCTGGGACAGGGGGCCTACGAGCAGTACTTC.

The chain is built from TRBV5-6 and TRBJ2-1, with D uncertain. Trimming stripped 0 bases from V and 2 bases from J, with 9 bases between. Germline assignment: CDR1 SGHDT and CDR2 YYEEEE. CDR3 length equals 15 residues. The CDR3 loop reads CASSLASRPYNEQFF. The CDR3, as DNA: TGTGCCAGCAGCTTGGCCTCGCGGCCCTACAATGAGCAGTTCTTC.

This chain uses TRBV20-1 with TRBJ2-3; TRBD2 might be the D (5 bases). Trimming removed 6 bases from V and 6 bases from J, with 10 bases in between. Germline V gives CDR1 DFQATT, CDR2 SNEGSKA (reference sequence). This CDR3 spans 11 amino acids. CDR3 coding DNA: TGCAGTGCATGGACTCAGGATACGCAGTATTTT. As protein: CSAWTQDTQYF.

The genes are TRBV7-6 and TRBJ1-3; tentative D call: TRBD1 (5 bases). The germline V and J ends were trimmed by 0 bases and 2 bases, with 8 bases remaining between them. Per the germline V gene, CDR1 is SGHVS and CDR2 is FNYEAQ. This CDR3 is built from 15 residues. The CDR3 region is CASSLASRAGNTIYF. The CDR3, as DNA: TGTGCCAGCAGCTTAGCGAGCAGGGCTGGAAACACCATATATTTT.

The rearrangement links TRBV18 to TRBJ2-1, with 9 nucleotides matching TRBD1. This CDR3 contains 14 residues. Trimming took 3 bases from V and 8 from J; bases not matched to a gene: 5. Germline V lookup: CDR1 KGHSH, CDR2 LQKENI. CDR3 nucleotides: TGTGCCAGCTCACCCAGACAGGGGGGGGATGAGCAGTTCTTC. Translation gives CASSPRQGGDEQFF.

DNA for the CDR3: TGTGCCAGCACTTCGAGGGGGGACAGCCTGCTCTCTGGAAACACCATATATTTT. It yields the protein CASTSRGDSLLSGNTIYF. The chain uses TRBV27 and TRBJ1-3; 7 bases match TRBD1. CDR1 is MNHEY, CDR2 SMNVEV, per germline (reference sequence). V dropped 7 bases and J dropped 0; count of bases not matched to a gene: 15. CDR3 length: 18 amino acids.

V gene TRBV28 combines with J gene TRBJ1-1; 7 bases fit TRBD1. The CDR3 is 15 residues long. The V segment lost 3 bases and the J segment 5 bases; nucleotides outside the gene matches: 9. Per the germline V gene, CDR1 is MDHEN and CDR2 is SYDVKM. For the CDR3, the DNA is TGTGCCAGCAGTTTGGGACCCGGACAGGAGACTGAAGCTTTCTTT. This encodes CASSLGPGQETEAFF.

V gene TRBV7-9 combines with J gene TRBJ2-7; D call uncertain. CDR1 is SEHNR and CDR2 is FQNEAQ in the germline V gene (reference sequence). The CDR3 spans 14 residues. Between the trimmed V and J ends, which lost 2 bases and 6 bases, there was a span of 14 bases. The CDR3 DNA sequence: TGTGCCAGCAGCTTAATGGAGCAGGCAGCCGAGCAGTACTTC. This codes for CASSLMEQAAEQYF.

This clone was observed a handful of times. This rearrangement joins TRBV5-4 to TRBJ1-2; the D gene is possibly TRBD1 (5 bases). Trimming left V 1 base short and J 2 bases short, with 12 bases between. The CDR3 is made up of 15 amino acids. Germline V gene sequence: CDR1 SGHNT, CDR2 YYREEE (reference sequence). DNA of the CDR3: TGTGCCAGCAGCTTGCCCACAGGACTCAACTATGGCTACACCTTC. Translating it yields CASSLPTGLNYGYTF. The full variable domain, its missing parts supplied by reference TRBV5-4 and TRBJ1-2, is ETGVTQSPTHLIKTRGQQVTLRCSSQSGHNTVSWYQQALGQGPQFIFQYYREEENGRGNFPPRFSGLQFPNYSSELNVNALELDDSALYLCASSLPTGLNYGYTFGSGTRLTVV.

The V call is TRBV7-2, the J call TRBJ1-5; D remains unclear. V was clipped by 1 base and J by 3 bases, with 10 bases between them. Germline V CDR1 and CDR2: SGHTA, FQGNSA. The CDR3 is 15 amino acids. CDR3 amino acids: CASSLVSGANQPQHF. DNA of the CDR3: TGTGCCAGCAGCTTAGTTTCCGGAGCCAATCAGCCCCAGCATTTT.